These T cell receptor beta chains were read from a single sample in a study of early T cells in non-severe SARS-CoV-2 infection. Each CDR3 protein gets one entry after TCRdb re-called the 5' RACE reads with MiXCR. In the table there are 25,000 to 35,000 distinct CDR3 sequences, 4.7% of which are singletons. The sequenced sample was whole blood. The receptors stem from an adult who was a healthcare worker with PCR-confirmed SARS-CoV-2 infection or an uninfected control (not recorded which). CDR3s include the opening cysteine and the closing phenylalanine or tryptophan. The D gene is left open where the match is weak. Rows may omit the clone size; those that give it use once, few, many or a size class.

CDR3 DNA: TGTGCCAGCAGTAGAGGGGCGTACTATGGCTACACCTTC
CDR3 protein: CASSRGAYYGYTF
V gene: TRBV6-1
clone size: many
D gene: .
J gene: TRBJ1-2

CDR3 DNA: TGTGCCAGCAGTCGAGACGGCACAGATACGCAGTATTTT
CDR3 protein: CASSRDGTDTQYF
V gene: TRBV12-3/TRBV12-4
clone size: few
D gene: .
J gene: TRBJ2-3

CDR3 DNA: TGCGCCAGCAGCTTGTTCCCAGCCTGGGGCACAGATACGCAGTATTTT
CDR3 protein: CASSLFPAWGTDTQYF
V gene: TRBV5-1
clone size: many
D gene: .
J gene: TRBJ2-3

CDR3 DNA: TGTGCCAGCAGCTCCGGGGCCGACTACGAGCAGTACTTC
CDR3 protein: CASSSGADYEQYF
V gene: TRBV28
clone size: many
D gene: .
J gene: TRBJ2-7

CDR3 DNA: TGCAGTGCTAGATGGGGACAGGGGTTCGGGGAGCAGTACTTC
CDR3 protein: CSARWGQGFGEQYF
V gene: TRBV20-1
clone size: many
D gene: TRBD1
J gene: TRBJ2-7

CDR3 DNA: TGTGCCAGCAGTCCGATGATTCGAAGCGATGAGCAGTTCTTC
CDR3 protein: CASSPMIRSDEQFF
V gene: TRBV6-2/TRBV6-3
clone size: many
D gene: .
J gene: TRBJ2-1

CDR3 DNA: TGTGCCAGCAGCCAGGGACAGGGACAGGGTGAGCAGTTCTTC
CDR3 protein: CASSQGQGQGEQFF
V gene: TRBV5-5
clone size: many
D gene: TRBD1
J gene: TRBJ2-1

CDR3 DNA: TGTGCCAGCAGTACTCGACGCTCTGGGGCCAACGTCCTGACTTTC
CDR3 protein: CASSTRRSGANVLTF
V gene: TRBV6-5
clone size: .
D gene: .
J gene: TRBJ2-6

CDR3 DNA: TGTGCCAGCTCACCTTTTCGGAGGGAGCAGTACTTC
CDR3 protein: CASSPFRREQYF
V gene: TRBV18
clone size: .
D gene: .
J gene: TRBJ2-7

CDR3 DNA: TGTGCCAGCAGCTTAGATCACTCACGACCCCTCCACTTT
CDR3 protein: CASSLDHSRPLHF
V gene: TRBV11-2
clone size: .
D gene: .
J gene: TRBJ1-6

CDR3 DNA: TGTGCCAGTACCACATTGGACAGAAGCTACGAGCAGTACTTC
CDR3 protein: CASTTLDRSYEQYF
V gene: TRBV6-2/TRBV6-3
clone size: few
D gene: .
J gene: TRBJ2-7

CDR3 DNA: TGCAGTGCGGGGGACAGGGGAGGGACAGATACGCAGTATTTT
CDR3 protein: CSAGDRGGTDTQYF
V gene: TRBV20-1
clone size: .
D gene: TRBD1
J gene: TRBJ2-3

CDR3 DNA: TGTGCAAGTCGCTCCGGGACAGGGCATGTCTTAGCTTTCTTT
CDR3 protein: CASRSGTGHVLAFF
V gene: TRBV12-2
clone size: .
D gene: .
J gene: TRBJ1-1

CDR3 DNA: TGTGCCAGCAGTTTAGTCTCCCTCGGCTACAATGAGCAGTTCTTC
CDR3 protein: CASSLVSLGYNEQFF
V gene: TRBV12-3/TRBV12-4
clone size: .
D gene: .
J gene: TRBJ2-1

CDR3 DNA: TGCGCCAGCAGTGCGCCGGGACAGGGGGCGAAGATTGGTAAAACTGAAGCTTTCTTT
CDR3 protein: CASSAPGQGAKIGKTEAFF
V gene: TRBV10-2
clone size: many
D gene: TRBD1
J gene: TRBJ1-1

CDR3 DNA: TGTGCCTGGAGTGTAATAACCTACTACGAGCAGTACTTC
CDR3 protein: CAWSVITYYEQYF
V gene: TRBV30
clone size: few
D gene: .
J gene: TRBJ2-7

CDR3 DNA: TGCGCCAGCAGCTTGGGGGCTCCTACCTACGAGCAGTACTTC
CDR3 protein: CASSLGAPTYEQYF
V gene: TRBV5-1
clone size: .
D gene: .
J gene: TRBJ2-7

CDR3 DNA: TGTGCCAGCAGTTTAGCGGGCAGCTCCTACGAGCAGTACTTC
CDR3 protein: CASSLAGSSYEQYF
V gene: TRBV12-3/TRBV12-4
clone size: many
D gene: .
J gene: TRBJ2-7

CDR3 DNA: TGTGCCAGCAGCTTATGGTCGCTGGGTCGACAGGTGAACACTGAAGCTTTCTTT
CDR3 protein: CASSLWSLGRQVNTEAFF
V gene: TRBV7-2
clone size: .
D gene: .
J gene: TRBJ1-1

CDR3 DNA: TGTGCCAGCAGTCCACTAGCGGGGGGGCAAAATGAGCAGTTCTTC
CDR3 protein: CASSPLAGGQNEQFF
V gene: TRBV5-5
clone size: many
D gene: TRBD2
J gene: TRBJ2-1

CDR3 DNA: TGTGCCAGCACCATGAACACTGAAGCTTTCTTT
CDR3 protein: CASTMNTEAFF
V gene: TRBV12-3/TRBV12-4
clone size: few
D gene: .
J gene: TRBJ1-1

CDR3 DNA: TGTGCCAGCAGGCCCCGACAGGGGACCTACGAGCAGTACTTC
CDR3 protein: CASRPRQGTYEQYF
V gene: TRBV6-5
clone size: many
D gene: TRBD1
J gene: TRBJ2-7

CDR3 DNA: TGCGCCAGCAGCGTTGGGAACGGGATCCAAGAGACCCAGTACTTC
CDR3 protein: CASSVGNGIQETQYF
V gene: TRBV5-1
clone size: .
D gene: .
J gene: TRBJ2-5

CDR3 DNA: TGTGCCTGGAGTGTAGGACAGGGTAAAAACATTCAGTACTTC
CDR3 protein: CAWSVGQGKNIQYF
V gene: TRBV30
clone size: .
D gene: TRBD1
J gene: TRBJ2-4

CDR3 DNA: TGCGCCAGCACACCTGCAGGGGCCGGGACAGATACGCAGTATTTT
CDR3 protein: CASTPAGAGTDTQYF
V gene: TRBV10-2
clone size: many
D gene: .
J gene: TRBJ2-3

CDR3 DNA: TGTGCCAGCAGTTACTCGACTAGCGGGGTCTACAATGAGCAGTTCTTC
CDR3 protein: CASSYSTSGVYNEQFF
V gene: TRBV6-5
clone size: few
D gene: TRBD2
J gene: TRBJ2-1

CDR3 DNA: TGTGCCAGCAGCTTCACCGGGGGGGTCACAGATACGCAGTATTTT
CDR3 protein: CASSFTGGVTDTQYF
V gene: TRBV11-3
clone size: many
D gene: TRBD2
J gene: TRBJ2-3

CDR3 DNA: TGCAGCGTCCTTACCGCTTACAGGGGAGGCAATGAGCAGTTCTTC
CDR3 protein: CSVLTAYRGGNEQFF
V gene: TRBV29-1
clone size: many
D gene: .
J gene: TRBJ2-1

CDR3 DNA: TGTGCCAGCAGCGTCCGACAGGCCCCGAACACCGGGGAGCTGTTTTTT
CDR3 protein: CASSVRQAPNTGELFF
V gene: TRBV9
clone size: many
D gene: .
J gene: TRBJ2-2

CDR3 DNA: TGCGCCAGCAGCTTGGATGATTATAATTCACCCCTCCACTTT
CDR3 protein: CASSLDDYNSPLHF
V gene: TRBV5-1
clone size: many
D gene: .
J gene: TRBJ1-6

CDR3 DNA: TGTGCCACCACTGGGGCCTTCAATGAGCAGTTCTTC
CDR3 protein: CATTGAFNEQFF
V gene: TRBV15
clone size: many
D gene: .
J gene: TRBJ2-1

CDR3 DNA: TGTGCCATCAGTGAGGTAGCGGGGGTCGAGACCCAGTACTTC
CDR3 protein: CAISEVAGVETQYF
V gene: TRBV10-3
clone size: few
D gene: TRBD2
J gene: TRBJ2-5

CDR3 DNA: TGTGCCACCAGTTCCCCAGGGAACCATCCCACAGATACGCAGTATTTT
CDR3 protein: CATSSPGNHPTDTQYF
V gene: TRBV24-1
clone size: .
D gene: .
J gene: TRBJ2-3

CDR3 DNA: TGTGCCAGCAGCTTTGAGGGGACCTACGAGCAGTACTTC
CDR3 protein: CASSFEGTYEQYF
V gene: TRBV5-6
clone size: many
D gene: .
J gene: TRBJ2-7

CDR3 DNA: TGTGCCAGCAGTTACCGGACGGGACGCCTCTCCTACGAGCAGTACTTC
CDR3 protein: CASSYRTGRLSYEQYF
V gene: TRBV6-2/TRBV6-3
clone size: .
D gene: .
J gene: TRBJ2-7

CDR3 DNA: TGTGCCAGCAGCCCCCCGGCTAGCACAGATACGCAGTATTTT
CDR3 protein: CASSPPASTDTQYF
V gene: TRBV7-2
clone size: many
D gene: .
J gene: TRBJ2-3

CDR3 DNA: TGTGCCAGCAGCTTAATGGACAGGGTGAACACTGAAGCTTTCTTT
CDR3 protein: CASSLMDRVNTEAFF
V gene: TRBV7-3
clone size: many
D gene: TRBD1
J gene: TRBJ1-1

CDR3 DNA: TGCAGTGCCCAGGAAGGGTCGGGGGAAAAACTGTTTTTT
CDR3 protein: CSAQEGSGEKLFF
V gene: TRBV20-1
clone size: few
D gene: .
J gene: TRBJ1-4

CDR3 DNA: TGTGCCACCAACAGACAGGGGGGGACTGAAGCTTTCTTT
CDR3 protein: CATNRQGGTEAFF
V gene: TRBV15
clone size: many
D gene: TRBD1
J gene: TRBJ1-1

CDR3 DNA: TGTGCCAGCAGTCTTCTCCGACTAGCGGATAACACCGGGGAGCTGTTTTTT
CDR3 protein: CASSLLRLADNTGELFF
V gene: TRBV28
clone size: many
D gene: TRBD2
J gene: TRBJ2-2

CDR3 DNA: TGTGCCAGCAGCCTCGGACAGGGGAATTCACCCCTCCACTTT
CDR3 protein: CASSLGQGNSPLHF
V gene: TRBV14
clone size: many
D gene: TRBD1
J gene: TRBJ1-6

CDR3 DNA: TGTGCCAGCAGTGGGGACACGAAGACTGAAGCTTTCTTT
CDR3 protein: CASSGDTKTEAFF
V gene: TRBV2
clone size: few
D gene: .
J gene: TRBJ1-1

CDR3 DNA: TGCAGTGCCCATGCTAGCGGGCGATCCTACAATGAGCAGTTCTTC
CDR3 protein: CSAHASGRSYNEQFF
V gene: TRBV20-1
clone size: many
D gene: TRBD2
J gene: TRBJ2-1

CDR3 DNA: TGTGCCAGCAGCGAATGGGACAGCAATTCACCCCTCCACTTT
CDR3 protein: CASSEWDSNSPLHF
V gene: TRBV7-8
clone size: many
D gene: TRBD1
J gene: TRBJ1-6

CDR3 DNA: TGTGCCAGCAGCCTCCCCAGGGGGATTCAGAACACTGAAGCTTTCTTT
CDR3 protein: CASSLPRGIQNTEAFF
V gene: TRBV28
clone size: many
D gene: TRBD1
J gene: TRBJ1-1

CDR3 DNA: TGCGCCAGCAGCCAAGACAAGGGGGTTGACACTGAAGCTTTCTTT
CDR3 protein: CASSQDKGVDTEAFF
V gene: TRBV4-3
clone size: many
D gene: .
J gene: TRBJ1-1

CDR3 DNA: TGCAGCGTTGAAGATTGGGGGGCCCACGAGCAGTACTTC
CDR3 protein: CSVEDWGAHEQYF
V gene: TRBV29-1
clone size: many
D gene: .
J gene: TRBJ2-7

CDR3 DNA: TGTGCCTGGAGTAGCGGGGGGGCCTTTAGAGCAGATACGCAGTATTTT
CDR3 protein: CAWSSGGAFRADTQYF
V gene: TRBV30
clone size: few
D gene: TRBD2
J gene: TRBJ2-3

CDR3 DNA: TGTGCCAGCAGCCCTTCAGGTCTTGCTAACTATGGCTACACCTTC
CDR3 protein: CASSPSGLANYGYTF
V gene: TRBV6-5
clone size: many
D gene: .
J gene: TRBJ1-2

CDR3 DNA: TGTGCCAGCAGTTTGGACAGGATCGTGAATGAGCAGTTCTTC
CDR3 protein: CASSLDRIVNEQFF
V gene: TRBV28
clone size: many
D gene: TRBD1
J gene: TRBJ2-1

CDR3 DNA: TGTGCCAGCAGTTTCGCGACAGGGGGCGCAGTTCCCGAGCAGTACTTC
CDR3 protein: CASSFATGGAVPEQYF
V gene: TRBV6-6
clone size: .
D gene: TRBD1
J gene: TRBJ2-7

CDR3 DNA: TGTGCCAGCAGGCCCCGTCGAGGAGAGACGGGCTACACCTTC
CDR3 protein: CASRPRRGETGYTF
V gene: TRBV3-1
clone size: few
D gene: .
J gene: TRBJ1-2

CDR3 DNA: TGTGCCAGCAGTTCTCCGGGACAGAATTACAATGAGCAGTTCTTC
CDR3 protein: CASSSPGQNYNEQFF
V gene: TRBV6-5
clone size: .
D gene: TRBD1
J gene: TRBJ2-1

CDR3 DNA: TGTGCCAGCAGCAACAGGGTGCGACCCCTCCCAGATACGCAGTATTTT
CDR3 protein: CASSNRVRPLPDTQYF
V gene: TRBV12-3/TRBV12-4
clone size: many
D gene: .
J gene: TRBJ2-3

CDR3 DNA: TGTGCCAGCAGCTCCACGGGCTCCTACAATGAGCAGTTCTTC
CDR3 protein: CASSSTGSYNEQFF
V gene: TRBV11-2
clone size: many
D gene: .
J gene: TRBJ2-1

CDR3 DNA: TGCAGTGCTCGAGGCGGGACAGGGGCGAATTCACCCCTCCACTTT
CDR3 protein: CSARGGTGANSPLHF
V gene: TRBV20-1
clone size: few
D gene: TRBD1
J gene: TRBJ1-6

CDR3 DNA: TGTGCCAGCAGTGAAAGGGGAGGCTATGGCTACACCTTC
CDR3 protein: CASSERGGYGYTF
V gene: TRBV2
clone size: .
D gene: .
J gene: TRBJ1-2

CDR3 DNA: TGTGCCAGCAGTTTAGACAGGAGTGAAGCTTTCTTT
CDR3 protein: CASSLDRSEAFF
V gene: TRBV6-5
clone size: many
D gene: .
J gene: TRBJ1-1

CDR3 DNA: TGTGCCAGCAGTTTAGGCAGGACGACCTACGAGCAGTACTTC
CDR3 protein: CASSLGRTTYEQYF
V gene: TRBV12-3/TRBV12-4
clone size: many
D gene: .
J gene: TRBJ2-7